This T cell receptor beta chain was sequenced in a study of cytomegalovirus exposure and HLA in healthy donors. General observations from the study: There were some public TCRs occurring in many donors, but most TCR sequences were rare. When analyzed later, a missense DCLRE1C variant was found to be linked to TCR beta V- and J-gene trimming.

On this clone: Antigen: not known.

The CDR3 covers 14 residues. The germline V gene encodes CDR1 SEHNR and CDR2 FQNEAQ (reference sequence). The V gene lost 2 bases and the J gene lost 8 bases, with 15 bases spanning the gap. PCR amplification relied on 60 Vbeta primers (plus 13 Jbeta primers). Some clones are missing from TCRdb's copy, which holds only in-frame ones; the method was immunoSEQ multiplex PCR. The data show around 110,000 clones, with roughly four fifths seen just once and around 2.8% held by the top ten. Unrecorded immune exposure was likely among donors, who were nominally healthy when sampled. The chain combines TRBV7-9 with TRBJ1-2, with TRBD1 as a possible D gene (6 bases). The receptor was isolated from a male donor in good health and CMV-seropositive. The material sequenced was PBMCs. The CDR3 sequence is CASSLILTGSGYTF. CDR3 nucleotide sequence: TGTGCCAGCAGCTTAATACTAACAGGGTCCGGCTACACCTTC.